This TCR beta chain appears in the sequencing data of a study of blood T cell repertoires in COVID-19. Study-wide context: The United States, Italy and Spain were the sources of the acute and convalescent COVID-19 samples.

Germline assignment: CDR1 SQVTM and CDR2 ANQGSEA. The CDR3 is 17 amino acids. The V gene end was trimmed by 5 bases and the J gene end by 2 bases; junction bases not matched to a gene: 15. The method was immunoSEQ multiplex PCR; TCRdb's version includes in-frame clones alone and lacks a portion of them. Of roughly 200,000 clones listed, 65% to 85% are singletons. The specimen was peripheral blood. V is TRBV29-1 and J is TRBJ2-3; 8 nucleotides line up with TRBD2. The clonotype originates from a man between 40 and 49 years old with acute or convalescent COVID-19. The CDR3 DNA follows: TGCAGCGTTTCTAACAGAGCGGGAGCCCTACCCACAGATACGCAGTATTTT. It translates to CSVSNRAGALPTDTQYF.